The sequence of this T cell receptor (beta chain) was determined in a study of cytomegalovirus exposure and HLA in healthy donors. Study outcomes and limitations: TCR beta sequences reportedly predicted most subjects' HLA-A and HLA-B alleles accurately. As immune exposure information, only CMV serostatus was available. Around 18,000 TCR beta sequences were associated with HLA alleles at 0.05 false discovery rate in a later analysis. V- and J-gene trimming of TCR beta was linked (in a later analysis) to a missense DCLRE1C variant.

Germline V CDR1 and CDR2: MNHNY, SVGAGI (reference sequence). V lost 2 bases and J lost 8, with 6 bases in between. The CDR3 is 11 residues long. Details on this clone: What it binds is unknown.

Researchers ran the PCR with 60 Vbeta and 13 Jbeta primers. Some clones are missing from TCRdb's copy, which holds only in-frame ones; the method was immunoSEQ multiplex PCR. The data show about 130,000 clones, 78% seen once. This chain joins TRBV6-6 and TRBJ1-1; tentative D call: TRBD1 (6 bases). Sample: PBMCs. The sequence came from a man younger than 45 in good health and CMV-seropositive. For the CDR3, the DNA is TGTGCCAGCAGTTACGGGACAGAAGCTTTCTTT. Translated, it gives CASSYGTEAFF.